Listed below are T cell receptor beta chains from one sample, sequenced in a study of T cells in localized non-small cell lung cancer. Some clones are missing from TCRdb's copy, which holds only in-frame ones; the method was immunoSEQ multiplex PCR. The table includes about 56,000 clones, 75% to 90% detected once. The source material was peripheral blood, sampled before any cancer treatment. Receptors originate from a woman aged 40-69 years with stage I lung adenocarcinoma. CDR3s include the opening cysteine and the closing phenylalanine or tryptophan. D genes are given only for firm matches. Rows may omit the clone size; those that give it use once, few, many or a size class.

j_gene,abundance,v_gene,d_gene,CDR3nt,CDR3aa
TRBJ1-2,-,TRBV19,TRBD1,TGTGCCAGTAGTCCAGGGGGGACAGGAGACTATGGCTACACCTTC,CASSPGGTGDYGYTF
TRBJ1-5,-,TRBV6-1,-,TGTGCCAGCAGTGAATCAGATCGGGGGCTATCTCAGCATTTT,CASSESDRGLSQHF
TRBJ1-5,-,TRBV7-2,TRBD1,TGTGCCAGCAGCTTAGCTGGGGGACAGGGAAGCAATCAGCCCCAGCATTTT,CASSLAGGQGSNQPQHF
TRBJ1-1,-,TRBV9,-,TGTGCCAGCAGCGCCCGGGACGTCTCGGGCACTGAAGCTTTCTTT,CASSARDVSGTEAFF
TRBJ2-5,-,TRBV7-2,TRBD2,TGTGCCAGCAGCCCGACTAGCGTGGGAGAGACCCAGTACTTC,CASSPTSVGETQYF
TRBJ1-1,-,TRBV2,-,TGTGCCAGCATTACCCCCCGGGGCACTGAAGCTTTCTTT,CASITPRGTEAFF
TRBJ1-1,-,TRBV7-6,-,TGTGCCAGCAGCTTCAGAGAAGGCGGTGAAGCTTTCTTT,CASSFREGGEAFF
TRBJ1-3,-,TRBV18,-,TGTGCCAGCTCACCGCAGGACAGCGGAAACACCATATATTTT,CASSPQDSGNTIYF
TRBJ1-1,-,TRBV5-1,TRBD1,TGCGCCAGCTCCCCCAGGACAGGGGGCGAGGCGACTGAAGCTTTCTTT,CASSPRTGGEATEAFF
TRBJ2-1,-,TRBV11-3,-,TGTGCCAGCAGTCCTAACAGGAGGGAGGATGAGCAGTTCTTC,CASSPNRREDEQFF
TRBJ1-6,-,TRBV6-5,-,TGTGCCAGCAGTTACGGGAGCACTTATAATTCACCCCTCCACTTT,CASSYGSTYNSPLHF
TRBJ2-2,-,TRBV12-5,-,TGTGCTAGTGGCTTTTCCCCCGGATCCGGGGAGCTGTTTTTT,CASGFSPGSGELFF
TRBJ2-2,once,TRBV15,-,TGTGCCACCAGCTCACCTGGGACCTTTATCAACACCGGGGAGCTGTTTTTT,CATSSPGTFINTGELFF
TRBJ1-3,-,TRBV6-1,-,TGTGCCAGCAGTGAGGGGGGAACTGGAAACACCATATATTTT,CASSEGGTGNTIYF
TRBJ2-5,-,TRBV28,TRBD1,TGTGCCAGCAGGCCCCTGGGGCCCGCAGGGGGGACCCAGTACTTC,CASRPLGPAGGTQYF
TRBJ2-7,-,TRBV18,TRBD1,TGTGCCAGCTCACCACCCCTCTTTACTGACAGGGGGTTGGAGCAGTACTTC,CASSPPLFTDRGLEQYF
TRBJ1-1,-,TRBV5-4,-,TGTGCCAGCAGCTTGAAAATTAGGAGTTGGACTGAAGCTTTCTTT,CASSLKIRSWTEAFF
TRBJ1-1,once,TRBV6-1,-,TGTGCCAGCAATACCGGGACCCAGAACACTGAAGCTTTCTTT,CASNTGTQNTEAFF
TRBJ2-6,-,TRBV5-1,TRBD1,TGCGCCAGCAGCTTGCGGACAGGGAACGCTGGGGCCAACGTCCTGACTTTC,CASSLRTGNAGANVLTF
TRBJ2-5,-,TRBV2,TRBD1,TGTGCCAGCAGGGACAGGGGGTTGAGCCAAGAGACCCAGTACTTC,CASRDRGLSQETQYF
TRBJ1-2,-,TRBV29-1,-,TGCAGCGTGGCTGAAGCTAACTATGGCTACACCTTC,CSVAEANYGYTF
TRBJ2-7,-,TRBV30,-,TGTGCCTGGAGTCTGCGGTCATTTCCCAACGAGCAGTACTTC,CAWSLRSFPNEQYF
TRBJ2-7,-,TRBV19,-,TGTGCCAGTAGTAGTCCAAGGACAGACTCCTACGAGCAGTACTTC,CASSSPRTDSYEQYF
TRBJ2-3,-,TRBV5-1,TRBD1,TGCGCCAGCAGCCCCCAACGACGGACAGGGGTCACAGATACGCAGTATTTT,CASSPQRRTGVTDTQYF
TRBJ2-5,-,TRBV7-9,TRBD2,TGTGCCAGCAGCTTTGCTAGCGGAGAAGAGACCCAGTACTTC,CASSFASGEETQYF
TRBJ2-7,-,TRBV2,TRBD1,TGTGCCAGCAGTGATGACAGGGGACAGTACTTC,CASSDDRGQYF
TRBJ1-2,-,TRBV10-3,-,TGTGCCATCAGTCTCGACACCTATGGCTACACCTTC,CAISLDTYGYTF
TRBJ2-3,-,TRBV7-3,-,TGTGCCAGCAGCTCCTCCGGGACTGCGCTGAATACGCAGTATTTT,CASSSSGTALNTQYF
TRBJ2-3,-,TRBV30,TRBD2,TGTGCCTGGAGTGTAGCGGGGGGTACAATAGATACGCAGTATTTT,CAWSVAGGTIDTQYF
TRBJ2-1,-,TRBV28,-,TGTGCCAGCAGTTCGGAGACAGTCCTGGATGAGCAGTTCTTC,CASSSETVLDEQFF
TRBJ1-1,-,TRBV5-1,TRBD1,TGCGCCAGCAGCGTTCCGGGACAGACTGAAGCTTTCTTT,CASSVPGQTEAFF
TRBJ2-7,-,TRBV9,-,TGTGCCAGCAGCGTAGGGGCGGAGGGGGACGAGCAGTACTTC,CASSVGAEGDEQYF
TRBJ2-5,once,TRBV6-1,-,TGTGCCAGCACATCGGCAACTCAAGAGACCCAGTACTTC,CASTSATQETQYF